These 16 T cell receptor beta chains share one sample of origin, sequenced in a study of control samples from healthy donors and cancer patients. The data were produced by immunoSEQ multiplex PCR, yet TCRdb's version contains in-frame clones alone and is incomplete. This table holds roughly 95,000 clones, 70% to 90% found once. The sequencing sample was made of blood. Receptor source: a man younger than 45 in good health.

The chain uses TRBV29-1 and TRBJ1-2; a possible D gene is TRBD1 (5 bases). Germline values: CDR1 SQVTM, CDR2 ANQGSEA. V shed 1 base and J shed 7 bases, with 13 bases lying between them. This CDR3 is 13 amino acids long. This chain's CDR3 is CSVEGARGGGYTF. In DNA, the CDR3 is TGCAGCGTTGAAGGGGCGCGGGGGGGTGGCTACACCTTC.

This chain connects TRBV9 to TRBJ2-7; the match to TRBD2 covers 15 bases. Germline assignment: CDR1 SGDLS and CDR2 YYNGEE. There are 13 residues in the CDR3. The V and J ends lost 4 bases and 12 bases, in that order; junction bases with no gene match: 5. Here the CDR3 DNA reads TGTGCCAGCAGCCCGGGACTAGCGGGAGGATGGTACTTC. The encoded protein is CASSPGLAGGWYF.

The V call is TRBV10-2, the J call TRBJ2-6; D unclear. V lost 3 bases and J lost 0, with 12 bases in between. The CDR3 covers 17 residues. The V gene's germline CDR1 is WSHSY and CDR2 SAAADI. In DNA form, the CDR3 reads TGCGCCAGCAGTGAACTACAAGGAAACTCTGGGGCCAACGTCCTGACTTTC. It specifies CASSELQGNSGANVLTF.

The rearrangement uses TRBV10-2 and TRBJ2-1; D possibly corresponds to TRBD1 (7 bases). V was pared by 2 bases and J by 9 bases, with 17 bases between. The CDR3 has 15 amino acids. The germline gives CDR1 WSHSY, CDR2 SAAADI. CDR3 bases: TGCGCCAGCAGTGAGAACGCAGGGGGAGGACGTGAGCAGTTCTTC. Protein sequence: CASSENAGGGREQFF.

The V gene is TRBV7-9, the J gene TRBJ1-4, with a tentative D call TRBD1 (5 bases). This CDR3 is built from 15 residues. Germline loops: CDR1 SEHNR, CDR2 FQNEAQ (reference sequence). Trimming removed 4 bases from V and 6 bases from J, with 15 bases in between. The CDR3 nucleotides are TGTGCCAGCAGCTCGGCGGGGCTCCGGGATGAAAAACTGTTTTTT. Encoded protein: CASSSAGLRDEKLFF.

The gene calls are TRBV4-1 and TRBJ1-2; the D is unclear. The V end was cut by 1 base, the J end by 0 bases, with 6 bases between. The CDR3 totals 14 residues. Germline V CDR1 and CDR2: MGHRA, YSYEKL. The CDR3 DNA reads as TGCGCCAGCAGCCAAGTCGGTGCTAACTATGGCTACACCTTC. It specifies CASSQVGANYGYTF.

The genes are TRBV4-1 and TRBJ1-3; 7 bases fit TRBD1. Germline loops: CDR1 MGHRA, CDR2 YSYEKL. The V and J ends lost 2 bases and 2 bases, in that order; junction bases with no gene match: 6. The CDR3 has 16 amino acids. The CDR3 protein is CASSQPDRDPGNTIYF. CDR3 sequence (DNA): TGCGCCAGCAGCCAACCCGACAGGGATCCTGGAAACACCATATATTTT.

The chain is built from TRBV30 and TRBJ2-6, with 7 nucleotides matching TRBD1. Losses at the gene ends were 0 bases for V and 2 bases for J; bases not matched to a gene: 10. Germline values: CDR1 GTSNPN, CDR2 SVGIG (reference sequence). The CDR3 has 18 amino acids. The CDR3 nucleotides read TGTGCCTGGAGTGTAAGAGGGGGCGCGGTTGCTGGGGCCAACGTCCTGACTTTC. It specifies CAWSVRGGAVAGANVLTF.

This sequence joins TRBV5-1 and TRBJ1-1; 7 bases agree with TRBD1. V shed 4 bases, J shed 1 base, and the junction held 4 bases outside the gene matches. Germline CDR1 is SGHRS and CDR2 is YFSETQ. CDR3 length equals 14 residues. The DNA for the CDR3 is TGCGCCAGCAGCAGCGGACAGGAGAACACTGAAGCTTTCTTT. Residues: CASSSGQENTEAFF.

This chain uses TRBV12-3 or TRBV12-4 with TRBJ2-2; D is uncertain. This CDR3 region has 12 residues. V lost 6 bases to trimming and J lost 6 bases, with 8 bases between them. The CDR3 DNA is TGTGCCAGCAGCTACCAAGCCGGGGAGCTGTTTTTT. Protein sequence: CASSYQAGELFF.

The chain uses TRBV10-3 and TRBJ2-7; 16 bases match TRBD2. The trim removed 2 bases at V and 2 bases at J, leaving 6 bases unmatched. CDR1 ENHRY and CDR2 SYGVKD come from the germline V gene. The CDR3 is 18 amino acids. The CDR3 DNA is TGTGCCATCAGTGAGCAGGGACTAGCGGGAGGGCGAGCCTACGAGCAGTACTTC. Translating gives CAISEQGLAGGRAYEQYF.

The chain employs TRBV4-3 and TRBJ2-1; TRBD2 agrees at 11 bases. Germline loops: CDR1 LGHNA, CDR2 YSLEER. This CDR3 has 16 residues. Trimming removed 1 base from V and 9 bases from J; junction bases left unmatched: 8. CDR3 DNA sequence: TGCGCCAGCAGCCAAGGACTAGCGGGAAGGGACAGTGAGCAGTTCTTC. Translated: CASSQGLAGRDSEQFF.

This chain joins TRBV6-1 and TRBJ2-5; maybe TRBD2 (5 bases). The V gene's germline CDR1 is MNHNS and CDR2 SASEGT. Trimming pared 1 base from V and 9 bases from J, leaving 18 bases between. CDR3 length: 15 residues. The CDR3 protein is CASSEEGLPQWAQYF. CDR3 nucleotides: TGTGCCAGCAGTGAAGAAGGACTGCCGCAATGGGCCCAGTACTTC.

CDR3 coding DNA: TGCGCCAGCAGCGGAGGACAGGGGGCGACTGAAGCTTTCTTT. This gives the protein CASSGGQGATEAFF. This chain connects TRBV5-1 to TRBJ1-1; 11 bases map to TRBD1. CDR1 is SGHRS, CDR2 YFSETQ, per germline. The ends lost 4 bases at V and 5 bases at J; junction bases unmatched: 4. This CDR3 is built from 14 residues.

The chain uses TRBV25-1 and TRBJ1-2; D is unresolved. The CDR3 is made up of 13 amino acids. The V gene lost 3 bases and the J gene lost 4 bases, with 9 bases spanning the gap. Germline V gene lookup returns CDR1 MGHDK and CDR2 SYGVNS. CDR3 DNA: TGTGCCAGCAGTGACGACGGCCTCTATGGCTACACCTTC. It encodes CASSDDGLYGYTF.

This chain uses TRBV30 with TRBJ2-3, with D uncertain. The V and J ends lost 5 bases and 2 bases respectively, with 14 bases between them. Germline loops: CDR1 GTSNPN, CDR2 SVGIG (reference sequence). CDR3 length: 14 amino acids. The chain's CDR3 is CAWDPLGDTDTQYF. In DNA form, the CDR3 reads TGTGCCTGGGACCCACTGGGCGACACAGATACGCAGTATTTT.